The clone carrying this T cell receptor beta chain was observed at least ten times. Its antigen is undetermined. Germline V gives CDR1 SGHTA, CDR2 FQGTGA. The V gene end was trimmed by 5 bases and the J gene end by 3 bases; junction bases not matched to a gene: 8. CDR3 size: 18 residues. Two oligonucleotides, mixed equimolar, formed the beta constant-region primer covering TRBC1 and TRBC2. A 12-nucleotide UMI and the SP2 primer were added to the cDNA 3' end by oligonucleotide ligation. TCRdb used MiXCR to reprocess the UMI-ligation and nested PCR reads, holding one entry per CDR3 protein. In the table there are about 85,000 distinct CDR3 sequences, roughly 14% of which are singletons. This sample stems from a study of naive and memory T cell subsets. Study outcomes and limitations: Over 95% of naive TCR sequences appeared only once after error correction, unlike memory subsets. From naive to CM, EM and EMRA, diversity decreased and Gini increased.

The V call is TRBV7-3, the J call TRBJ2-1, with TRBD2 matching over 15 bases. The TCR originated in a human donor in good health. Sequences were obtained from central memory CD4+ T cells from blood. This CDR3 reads CASSTGTSGRHFYNEQFF. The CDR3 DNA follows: TGTGCCAGCAGCACCGGGACTAGCGGGAGGCATTTCTACAATGAGCAGTTCTTC.